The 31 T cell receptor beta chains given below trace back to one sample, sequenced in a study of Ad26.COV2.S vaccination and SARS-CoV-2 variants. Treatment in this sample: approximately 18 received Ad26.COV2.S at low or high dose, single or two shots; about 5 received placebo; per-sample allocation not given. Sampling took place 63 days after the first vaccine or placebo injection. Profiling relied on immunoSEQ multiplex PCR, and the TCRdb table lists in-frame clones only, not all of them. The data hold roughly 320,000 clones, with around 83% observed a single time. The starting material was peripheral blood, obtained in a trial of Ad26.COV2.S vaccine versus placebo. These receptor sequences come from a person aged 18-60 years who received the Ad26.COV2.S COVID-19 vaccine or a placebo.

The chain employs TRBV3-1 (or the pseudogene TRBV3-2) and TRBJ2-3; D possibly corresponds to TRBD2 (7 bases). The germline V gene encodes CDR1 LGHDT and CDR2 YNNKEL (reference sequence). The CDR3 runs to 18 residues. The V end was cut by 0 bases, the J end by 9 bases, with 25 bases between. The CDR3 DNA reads TGTGCCAGCAGCCAAGACCACTTCACGGGGGGCCGACATCCCACGCAGTATTTT. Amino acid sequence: CASSQDHFTGGRHPTQYF.

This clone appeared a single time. In DNA, the CDR3 is TGTGCCAGCTCACCAACTACACAGGGTCCCTATGGCTACACCTTC. This translates into CASSPTTQGPYGYTF. V is TRBV18 and J is TRBJ1-2, with a tentative D call TRBD1 (6 bases). The CDR3 length is 15 residues. With 2 bases removed from V and 4 bases from J, the gap between germline ends came to 14 bases. CDR1 is KGHSH, CDR2 LQKENI, per germline.

In nucleotides, the CDR3 is TGTGCCAGTAGTCCCTCCCCGGTCGGGAAAGCTTTCTTT. Translated, it gives CASSPSPVGKAFF. J is TRBJ1-1 and V is TRBV19; D is unresolved. Trimming took off 5 bases at V and 9 bases at J, with 16 bases between the two ends. Germline V gives CDR1 LNHDA, CDR2 SQIVND (reference sequence). The CDR3 consists of 13 residues.

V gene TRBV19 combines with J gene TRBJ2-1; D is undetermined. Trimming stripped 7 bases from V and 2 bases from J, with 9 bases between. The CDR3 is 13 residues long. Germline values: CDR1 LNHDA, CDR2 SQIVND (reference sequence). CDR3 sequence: CASTRSPYNEQFF. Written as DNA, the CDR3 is TGTGCCAGTACCCGGTCCCCCTACAATGAGCAGTTCTTC. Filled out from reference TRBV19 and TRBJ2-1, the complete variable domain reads DGGITQSPKYLFRKEGQNVTLSCEQNLNHDAMYWYRQDPGQGLRLIYYSQIVNDFQKGDIAEGYSVSREKKESFPLTVTSAQKNPTAFYLCASTRSPYNEQFFGPGTRLTVL.

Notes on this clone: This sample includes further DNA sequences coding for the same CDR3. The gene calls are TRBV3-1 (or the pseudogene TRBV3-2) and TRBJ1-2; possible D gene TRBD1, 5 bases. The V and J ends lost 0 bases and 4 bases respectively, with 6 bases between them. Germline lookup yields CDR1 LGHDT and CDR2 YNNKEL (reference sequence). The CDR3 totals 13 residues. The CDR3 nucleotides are TGTGCCAGCAGCCAAGATGGGGCCTATGGCTACACCTTC. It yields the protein CASSQDGAYGYTF.

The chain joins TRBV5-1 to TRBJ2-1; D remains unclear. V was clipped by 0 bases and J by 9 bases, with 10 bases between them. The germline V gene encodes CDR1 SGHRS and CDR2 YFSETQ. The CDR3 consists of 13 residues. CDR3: CASSLEWAREQFF. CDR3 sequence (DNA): TGCGCCAGCAGCTTGGAATGGGCCCGTGAGCAGTTCTTC.

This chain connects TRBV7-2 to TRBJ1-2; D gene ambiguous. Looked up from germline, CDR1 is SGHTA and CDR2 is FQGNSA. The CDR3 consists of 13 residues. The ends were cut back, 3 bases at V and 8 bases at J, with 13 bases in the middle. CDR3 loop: CASSLSPLGGYTF. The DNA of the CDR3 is TGTGCCAGCAGCTTGAGTCCCCTGGGAGGCTACACCTTC.

The CDR3 sequence: CASSLRDRSNEQFF. CDR3 bases: TGTGCCAGCAGCCTCCGGGACAGGTCCAATGAGCAGTTCTTC. The genes are TRBV13 and TRBJ2-1, with 8 bases matching TRBD1. Losses at the gene ends were 5 bases for V and 6 bases for J; bases not matched to a gene: 6. This CDR3 is built from 14 residues. From germline, CDR1 is PRHDT and CDR2 FYEKMQ (reference sequence).

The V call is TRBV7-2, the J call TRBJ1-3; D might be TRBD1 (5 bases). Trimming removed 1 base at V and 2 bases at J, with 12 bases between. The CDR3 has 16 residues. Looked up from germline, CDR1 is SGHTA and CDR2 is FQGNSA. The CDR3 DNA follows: TGTGCCAGCAGCTTAGGATTCCGGGGGGCTGGAAACACCATATATTTT. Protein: CASSLGFRGAGNTIYF.

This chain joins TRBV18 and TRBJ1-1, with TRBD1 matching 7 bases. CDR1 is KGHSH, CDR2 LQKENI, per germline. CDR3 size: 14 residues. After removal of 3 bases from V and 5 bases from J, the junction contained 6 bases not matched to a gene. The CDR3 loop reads CASSPTGTATEAFF. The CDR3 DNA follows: TGTGCCAGCTCACCGACCGGGACAGCGACTGAAGCTTTCTTT. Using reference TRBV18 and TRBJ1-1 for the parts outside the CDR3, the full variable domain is NAGVMQNPRHLVRRRGQEARLRCSPMKGHSHVYWYRQLPEEGLKFMVYLQKENIIDESGMPKERFSAEFPKEGPSILRIQQVVRGDSAAYFCASSPTGTATEAFFGQGTRLTVV.

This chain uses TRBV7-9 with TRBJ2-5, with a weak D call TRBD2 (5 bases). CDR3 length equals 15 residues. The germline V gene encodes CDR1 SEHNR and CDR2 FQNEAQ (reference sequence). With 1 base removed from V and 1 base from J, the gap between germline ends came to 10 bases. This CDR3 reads CASSLVAGSQETQYF. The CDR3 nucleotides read TGTGCCAGCAGCTTAGTGGCGGGTTCCCAAGAGACCCAGTACTTC.

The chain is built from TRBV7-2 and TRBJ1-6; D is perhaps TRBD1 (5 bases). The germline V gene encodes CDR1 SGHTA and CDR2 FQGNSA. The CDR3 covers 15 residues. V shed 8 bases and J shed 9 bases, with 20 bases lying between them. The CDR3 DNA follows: TGTGCCAGCGCACTACCCGGGACGCCTACTTCACCCCTCCACTTT. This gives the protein CASALPGTPTSPLHF.

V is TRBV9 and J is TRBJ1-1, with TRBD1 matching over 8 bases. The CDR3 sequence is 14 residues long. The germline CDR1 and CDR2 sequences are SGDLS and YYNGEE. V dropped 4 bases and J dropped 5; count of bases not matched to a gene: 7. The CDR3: CASSKGQGRTEAFF. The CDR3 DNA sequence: TGTGCCAGCAGCAAAGGACAGGGCCGGACTGAAGCTTTCTTT.

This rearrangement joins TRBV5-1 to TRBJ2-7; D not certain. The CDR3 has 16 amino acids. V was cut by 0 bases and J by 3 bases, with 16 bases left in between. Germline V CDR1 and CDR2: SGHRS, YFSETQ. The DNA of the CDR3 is TGCGCCAGCAGCTTGGCCGGCGACCTAACCCTCTACGAGCAGTACTTC. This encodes CASSLAGDLTLYEQYF.

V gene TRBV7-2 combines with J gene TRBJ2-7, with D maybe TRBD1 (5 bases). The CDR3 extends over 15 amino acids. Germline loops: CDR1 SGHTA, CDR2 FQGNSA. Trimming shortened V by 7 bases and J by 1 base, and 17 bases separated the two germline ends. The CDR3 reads CASTWGGALSYEQYF. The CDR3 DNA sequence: TGTGCCAGCACGTGGGGTGGGGCCTTATCCTACGAGCAGTACTTC.

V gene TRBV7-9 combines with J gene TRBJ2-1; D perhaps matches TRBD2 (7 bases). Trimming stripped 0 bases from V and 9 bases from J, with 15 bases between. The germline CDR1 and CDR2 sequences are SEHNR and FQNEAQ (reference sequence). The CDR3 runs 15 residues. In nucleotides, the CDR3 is TGTGCCAGCAGCTTAGCGGGGGGGCGCTCAGGTGAGCAGTTCTTC. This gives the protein CASSLAGGRSGEQFF.

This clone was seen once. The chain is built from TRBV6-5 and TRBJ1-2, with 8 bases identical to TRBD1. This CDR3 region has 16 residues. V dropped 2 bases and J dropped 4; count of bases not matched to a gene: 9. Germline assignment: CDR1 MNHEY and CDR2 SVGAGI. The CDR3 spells CASSYDPRGRGYGYTF. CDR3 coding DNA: TGTGCCAGCAGTTACGATCCCAGGGGGCGCGGCTATGGCTACACCTTC.

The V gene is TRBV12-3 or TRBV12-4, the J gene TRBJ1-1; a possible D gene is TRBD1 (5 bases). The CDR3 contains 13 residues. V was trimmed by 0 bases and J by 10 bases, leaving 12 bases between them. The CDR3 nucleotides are TGTGCCAGCAGTTTAGCGGGGGGAAGGGGAGCTTTCTTT. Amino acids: CASSLAGGRGAFF.

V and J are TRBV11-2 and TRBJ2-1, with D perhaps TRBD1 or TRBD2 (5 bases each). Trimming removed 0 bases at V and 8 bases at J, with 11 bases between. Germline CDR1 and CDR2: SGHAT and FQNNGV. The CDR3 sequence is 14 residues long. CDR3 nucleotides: TGTGCCAGCAGCTTAGAACCTCGAGGGGATGAGCAGTTCTTC. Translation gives CASSLEPRGDEQFF.

The CDR3 spells CASRPSGGAAYNEQFF. CDR3 in DNA: TGCGCCAGCAGACCTAGCGGGGGGGCCGCCTACAATGAGCAGTTCTTC. The rearrangement uses TRBV10-2 and TRBJ2-1; 12 nucleotides align to TRBD2. The CDR3 is 16 residues long. J was trimmed by 2 bases and V by 6 bases; bases with no gene match: 5. In germline, CDR1 is WSHSY, CDR2 SAAADI.

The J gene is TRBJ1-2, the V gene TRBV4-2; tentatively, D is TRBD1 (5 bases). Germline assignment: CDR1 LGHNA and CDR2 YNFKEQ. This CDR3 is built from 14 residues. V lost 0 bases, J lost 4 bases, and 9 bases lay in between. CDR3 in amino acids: CASSQEQGSYGYTF. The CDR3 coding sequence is TGTGCCAGCAGCCAAGAGCAGGGTAGCTATGGCTACACCTTC.

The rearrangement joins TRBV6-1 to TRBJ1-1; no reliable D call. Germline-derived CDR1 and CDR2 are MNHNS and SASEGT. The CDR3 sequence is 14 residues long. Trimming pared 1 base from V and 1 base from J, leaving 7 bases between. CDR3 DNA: TGTGCCAGCAGTGAAGGGGCAGGGAACACTGAAGCTTTCTTT. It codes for CASSEGAGNTEAFF.

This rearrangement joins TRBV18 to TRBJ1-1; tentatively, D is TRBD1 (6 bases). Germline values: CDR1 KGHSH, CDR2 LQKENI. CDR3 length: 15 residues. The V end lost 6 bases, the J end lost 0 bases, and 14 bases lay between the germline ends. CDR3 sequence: CASSLGGTLNTEAFF. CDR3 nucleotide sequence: TGTGCCAGCTCTCTCGGGGGCACCTTGAACACTGAAGCTTTCTTT.

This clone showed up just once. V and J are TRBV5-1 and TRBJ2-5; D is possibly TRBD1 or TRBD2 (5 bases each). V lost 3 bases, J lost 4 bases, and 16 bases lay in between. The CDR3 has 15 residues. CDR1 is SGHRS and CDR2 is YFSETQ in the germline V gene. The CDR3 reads CASSYGTLPLETQYF. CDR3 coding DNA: TGCGCCAGCAGCTACGGGACCCTCCCGCTAGAGACCCAGTACTTC.

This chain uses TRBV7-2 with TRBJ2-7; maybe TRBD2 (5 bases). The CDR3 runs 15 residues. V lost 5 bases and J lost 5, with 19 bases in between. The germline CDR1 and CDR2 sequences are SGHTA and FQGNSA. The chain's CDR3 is CASSPEGTPRNEQYF. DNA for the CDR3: TGTGCCAGCAGCCCAGAGGGCACCCCAAGGAACGAGCAGTACTTC.

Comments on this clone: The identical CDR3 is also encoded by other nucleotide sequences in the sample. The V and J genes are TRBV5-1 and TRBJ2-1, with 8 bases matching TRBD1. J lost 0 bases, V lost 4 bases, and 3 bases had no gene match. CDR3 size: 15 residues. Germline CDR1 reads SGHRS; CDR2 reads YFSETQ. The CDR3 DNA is TGCGCCAGCAGCCTAGGACAGGGCTCCTACAATGAGCAGTTCTTC. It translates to CASSLGQGSYNEQFF.

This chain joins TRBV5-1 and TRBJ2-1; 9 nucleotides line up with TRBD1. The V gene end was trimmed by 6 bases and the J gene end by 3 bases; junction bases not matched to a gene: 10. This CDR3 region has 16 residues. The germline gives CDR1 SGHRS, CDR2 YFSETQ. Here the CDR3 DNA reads TGCGCCAGCACCCCGGGAACGGGACAGGGCTACAATGAGCAGTTCTTC. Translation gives CASTPGTGQGYNEQFF.

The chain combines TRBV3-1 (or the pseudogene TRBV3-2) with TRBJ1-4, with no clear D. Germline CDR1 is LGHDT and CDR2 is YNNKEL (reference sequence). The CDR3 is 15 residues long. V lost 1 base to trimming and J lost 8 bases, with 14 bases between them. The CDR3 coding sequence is TGTGCCAGCAGCCAAGGATATGAGGAGCGGGAAAAACTGTTTTTT. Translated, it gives CASSQGYEEREKLFF.

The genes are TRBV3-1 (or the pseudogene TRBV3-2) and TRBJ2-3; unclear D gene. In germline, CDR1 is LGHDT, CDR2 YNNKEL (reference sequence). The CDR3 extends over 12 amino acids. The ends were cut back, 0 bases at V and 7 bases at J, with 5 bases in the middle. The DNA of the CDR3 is TGTGCCAGCAGCCAAGAGCGGAATACGCAGTATTTT. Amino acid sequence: CASSQERNTQYF.

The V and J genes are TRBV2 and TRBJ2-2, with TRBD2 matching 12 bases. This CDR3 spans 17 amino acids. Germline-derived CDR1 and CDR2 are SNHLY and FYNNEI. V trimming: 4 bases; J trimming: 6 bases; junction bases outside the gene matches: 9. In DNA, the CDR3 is TGTGCCAGCAGTGCTCTAGCGGGGGGGCCCGTCGCCGGGGAGCTGTTTTTT. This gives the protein CASSALAGGPVAGELFF.

The CDR3: CASSRRDRANYGYTF. CDR3 DNA: TGTGCCAGCAGTCGACGGGACAGGGCTAACTATGGCTACACCTTC. This chain uses TRBV28 with TRBJ1-2, with 9 bases that match TRBD1. This CDR3 region has 15 residues. Germline V CDR1 and CDR2: MDHEN, SYDVKM. J was trimmed by 0 bases and V by 5 bases; bases with no gene match: 4.